The 4 T cell receptor beta chains listed next were all sequenced from one sample in a study of shared clonotypes between healthy human individuals. Profiled with immunoSEQ multiplex PCR; TCRdb holds only in-frame clones, not every one. This sample yields some 2,500,000 clones, of which 85% to 95% are seen a single time; about 0.41% belongs to the top ten. Material: naive CD4+ T cells from PBMCs. Subset noted: CD45RA+ positively selected. These receptors originate from a man between 18 and 29 years old in good health. Some clones in this sample may be carry-over from other donors' samples.

About this clone: Additional DNA sequences in this sample encode the identical CDR3. The chain recombines TRBV14 with TRBJ2-2; D uncertain. V was pared by 6 bases and J by 2 bases, with 4 bases between. The germline V gene encodes CDR1 SGHDN and CDR2 FVKESK. The CDR3 runs 12 residues. The DNA for the CDR3 is TGTGCCAGCAGGTTTAACACCGGGGAGCTGTTTTTT. Translated: CASRFNTGELFF.

The chain employs TRBV12-5 and TRBJ2-1, with D perhaps TRBD1 (7 bases). Looked up from germline, CDR1 is LGHNT and CDR2 is FRNRAP. V lost 6 bases, J lost 8 bases, and 20 bases lay in between. CDR3 length: 15 amino acids. As DNA, the CDR3 is TGTGCTAGTGGCCTGGGCGGGACAGAGCTCGATGAGCAGTTCTTC. This translates into CASGLGGTELDEQFF. Full variable domain (rest looked up from reference TRBV12-5 and TRBJ2-1): DARVTQTPRHKVTEMGQEVTMRCQPILGHNTVFWYRQTMMQGLELLAYFRNRAPLDDSGMPKDRFSAEMPDATLATLKIQPSEPRDSAVYFCASGLGGTELDEQFFGPGTRLTVL.

V and J are TRBV29-1 and TRBJ2-1; no reliable D call. The V end was cut by 4 bases, the J end by 2 bases, with 24 bases between. This CDR3 has 18 amino acids. Germline-derived CDR1 and CDR2 are SQVTM and ANQGSEA. The CDR3 sequence: CSVVYRVRLTQPYNEQFF. The CDR3 coding sequence is TGCAGCGTTGTTTATCGTGTCCGTCTTACCCAGCCCTACAATGAGCAGTTCTTC.

This chain links TRBV30 with TRBJ2-1; 10 positions agree with TRBD2. The CDR3 runs to 18 residues. Germline CDR1 and CDR2: GTSNPN and SVGIG (reference sequence). Germline trimming cut 2 bases from V and 10 bases from J; bases unmatched to any gene: 20. The CDR3 sequence is CAWSLVAGGPPLHWEQFF. The CDR3 region has the DNA TGTGCCTGGAGTTTAGTAGCGGGAGGACCTCCTCTACATTGGGAGCAGTTCTTC.